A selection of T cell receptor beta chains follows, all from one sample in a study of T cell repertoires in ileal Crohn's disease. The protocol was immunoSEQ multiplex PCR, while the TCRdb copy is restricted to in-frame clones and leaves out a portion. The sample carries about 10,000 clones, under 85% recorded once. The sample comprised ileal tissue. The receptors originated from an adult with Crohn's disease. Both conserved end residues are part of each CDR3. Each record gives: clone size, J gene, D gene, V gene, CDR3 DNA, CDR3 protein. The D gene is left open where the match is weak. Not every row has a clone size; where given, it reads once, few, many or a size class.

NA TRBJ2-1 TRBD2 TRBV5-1 TGCGCCAGCAGCTCCGTACTAGCGGGGGGGCACAATGAGCAGTTCTTC CASSSVLAGGHNEQFF
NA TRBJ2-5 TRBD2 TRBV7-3 TGTGCCAGCAGCCTAACGGGGGGTCGGGGGTTTGAGACCCAGTACTTC CASSLTGGRGFETQYF
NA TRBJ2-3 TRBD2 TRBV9 TGTGCCAGCAGCGTATCAGTATCCCCTAGCGGCTGGGTACCAGATACGCAGTATTTT CASSVSVSPSGWVPDTQYF
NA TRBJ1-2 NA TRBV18 TGTGCCAGCTCACCAGGGCAGCGGGATGGCTACACCTTC CASSPGQRDGYTF
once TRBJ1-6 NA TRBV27 TGTGCCAGCAGTTTGGCAGGGGCAGGAAATTCACCCCTCCACTTT CASSLAGAGNSPLHF
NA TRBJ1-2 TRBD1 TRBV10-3 TGTGCCACAACCGGGACAGTTAACTATGGCTACACCTTC CATTGTVNYGYTF
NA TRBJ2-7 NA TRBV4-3 TGCGCCAGCAGCCAAGTTGCGACAGTGTCCTACGAGCAGTACTTC CASSQVATVSYEQYF
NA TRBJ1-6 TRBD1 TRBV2 TGTGCCAGCAGTGCCGGAGGGGACAGTCTAAAACATCCACCCCTCCACTTT CASSAGGDSLKHPPLHF
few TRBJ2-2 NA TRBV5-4 TGTGCCAGCAGCTTGGGCAGGGTAAACACCGGGGAGCTGTTTTTT CASSLGRVNTGELFF
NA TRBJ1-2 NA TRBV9 TGTGCCAGCAGCGTATCAGCTAACTATGGCTACACCTTC CASSVSANYGYTF
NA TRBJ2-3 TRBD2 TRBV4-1 TGCGCCAGCAGCCAGGGGACTAGCGGGGGGACACGGCAGGGAGATACGCAGTATTTT CASSQGTSGGTRQGDTQYF
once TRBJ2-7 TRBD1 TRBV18 TGTGCCAGCTCACACGGACAGGGCGAGCAGTACTTC CASSHGQGEQYF
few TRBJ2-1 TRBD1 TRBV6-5 TGTGCCAGCAGCTACGGACAGGGGTGGAATGAGCAGTTCTTC CASSYGQGWNEQFF
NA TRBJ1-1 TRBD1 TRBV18 TGTGCCAGCTCACCAGGACAGGGCGAAGCTTTCTTT CASSPGQGEAFF
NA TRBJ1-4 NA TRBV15 TGTGCCACCAGCCGGGGTCCCGATTGGGGTGAAAAACTGTTTTTT CATSRGPDWGEKLFF
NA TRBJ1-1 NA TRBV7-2 TGTGCCAGCAGCTTAGGCAGGGCCGGGGGATACACTGAAGCTTTCTTT CASSLGRAGGYTEAFF
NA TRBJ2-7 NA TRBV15 TGTGCCACCAGCAGAGATACAGGACCCCGGGGGAAGCAGTACTTC CATSRDTGPRGKQYF
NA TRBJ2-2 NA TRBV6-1 TGTGCCAGCCAGGGCGGGGGCTACACCGGGGAGCTGTTTTTT CASQGGGYTGELFF
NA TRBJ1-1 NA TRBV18 TGTGCCAGCTCGCCAGCAGGGAACTCCGAAGCTTTCTTT CASSPAGNSEAFF
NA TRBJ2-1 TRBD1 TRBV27 TGTGCCAGCAGTCCACGACAGGGGGCAGCGTATGAGCAGTTCTTC CASSPRQGAAYEQFF
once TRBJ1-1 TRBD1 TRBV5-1 TGCGCCAGCGGAGAGACAGGGTGGAACACTGAAGCTTTCTTT CASGETGWNTEAFF
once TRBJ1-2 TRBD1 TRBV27 TGTGCCAGCAGTTTAAGGATGGGCTCAGGGGGCCATACCTTC CASSLRMGSGGHTF